The 30 T cell receptor beta chains below come from one sample, sequenced in a study of shared clonotypes between healthy human individuals. Data came from immunoSEQ multiplex PCR; TCRdb stores just in-frame clones and leaves some out. The table has over a million clones, more than 60% seen once; the top ten hold approximately 1.5%. Sequenced material: memory CD4+ T cells sorted from blood. As for subset: CD45RA-negative fraction. The receptors stem from a man younger than 35 in good health.

The chain recombines TRBV4-3 with TRBJ2-5; D may be TRBD2 (6 bases). The CDR3 is made up of 15 amino acids. CDR1 is LGHNA, CDR2 YSLEER, per germline. The V and J ends lost 0 bases and 6 bases respectively, with 14 bases between them. The CDR3 coding sequence is TGCGCCAGCAGCCAAGAATGGGGGGTAGGTCAGACCCAGTACTTC. Translating gives CASSQEWGVGQTQYF.

The V gene is TRBV7-6, the J gene TRBJ2-7, with no clear D. CDR3 length: 13 amino acids. V was clipped by 2 bases and J by 9 bases, with 14 bases between them. Germline CDR1 SGHVS, CDR2 FNYEAQ. DNA for the CDR3: TGTGCCAGCAGCTTAAACCTCGGAGATGGGCAGTACTTC. As protein: CASSLNLGDGQYF.

The DNA for the CDR3 is TGTGCCAGCAGTTCAAGGGGGCAAGATGAAGCTTTCTTT. Its translation: CASSSRGQDEAFF. The chain employs TRBV27 and TRBJ1-1, with 7 bases that match TRBD1. This CDR3 has 13 amino acids. Per the germline V gene, CDR1 is MNHEY and CDR2 is SMNVEV (reference sequence). Unmatched junction bases numbered 6, after V lost 4 bases and J lost 7 bases.

This clone was observed a few times. This rearrangement joins TRBV11-2 to TRBJ1-1; 7 bases map to TRBD1. The V gene's germline CDR1 is SGHAT and CDR2 FQNNGV. The CDR3 spans 13 residues. After removal of 1 base from V and 7 bases from J, the junction contained 3 bases not matched to a gene. CDR3: CASSLVGQYEAFF. The CDR3, as DNA: TGTGCCAGCAGCTTAGTGGGACAGTATGAAGCTTTCTTT. The full variable domain, rest sourced from reference TRBV11-2 and TRBJ1-1, is EAGVAQSPRYKIIEKRQSVAFWCNPISGHATLYWYQQILGQGPKLLIQFQNNGVVDDSQLPKDRFSAERLKGVDSTLKIQPAKLEDSAVYLCASSLVGQYEAFFGQGTRLTVV.

The chain employs TRBV6-6 and TRBJ2-4, with TRBD2 identical over 8 bases. In germline, CDR1 is MNHNY, CDR2 SVGAGI (reference sequence). There are 15 residues in the CDR3. The V gene end was trimmed by 5 bases and the J gene end by 6 bases; junction bases not matched to a gene: 9. The CDR3: CASSVPGLGGNIQYF. The CDR3 region has the DNA TGTGCCAGCAGTGTTCCGGGACTAGGGGGAAACATTCAGTACTTC.

The CDR3 sequence is CASSYSFQGAGEQYF. The CDR3 region has the DNA TGTGCCAGCAGTTACTCGTTCCAGGGGGCAGGCGAGCAGTACTTC. The chain has TRBV6-5 and TRBJ2-7; 8 nucleotides align to TRBD1. The CDR3 is 15 amino acids. Germline V lookup: CDR1 MNHEY, CDR2 SVGAGI. V lost 0 bases to trimming and J lost 6 bases; unmatched junction nucleotides: 7.

The gene calls are TRBV10-3 and TRBJ1-5; D gene ambiguous. Germline CDR1 and CDR2: ENHRY and SYGVKD. V was shortened by 1 base and J by 6 bases, with 13 bases between the two germline ends. The CDR3 runs 15 residues. The CDR3 DNA is TGTGCCATCAGTGAGTTGGCCGCCGGTGGTCAGCCCCAGCATTTT. Translated, it gives CAISELAAGGQPQHF.

This clone was seen only once. The chain couples TRBV6-5 to TRBJ1-5; tentative D call: TRBD1 (6 bases). CDR3 length: 14 residues. Looked up from germline, CDR1 is MNHEY and CDR2 is SVGAGI. The germline V and J ends were trimmed by 6 bases and 6 bases, with 15 bases remaining between them. The CDR3 DNA reads as TGTGCCAGCAGCACCACGACAGGTTCTCAGCCCCAGCATTTT. Its protein is CASSTTTGSQPQHF.

V usage is TRBV18 and J usage is TRBJ2-7; no definite D call. Germline loops: CDR1 KGHSH, CDR2 LQKENI. The CDR3 covers 15 residues. V was trimmed by 3 bases and J by 0 bases, leaving 12 bases between them. The CDR3 protein is CASSPRRSDSYEQYF. As DNA, the CDR3 is TGTGCCAGCTCACCCCGCAGATCCGACTCCTACGAGCAGTACTTC.

This chain connects TRBV6-1 to TRBJ2-7, with 7 bases fitting TRBD2. V lost 8 bases to trimming and J lost 2 bases; unmatched junction nucleotides: 9. The CDR3 is 14 amino acids. Looked up from germline, CDR1 is MNHNS and CDR2 is SASEGT. The CDR3 sequence: CASGRDPATYEQYF. The CDR3 DNA is TGTGCCAGCGGGAGGGACCCCGCAACCTACGAGCAGTACTTC.

The chain employs TRBV10-1 and TRBJ2-3; D is unresolved. Germline CDR1 is WNHNN and CDR2 is SYGVQD (reference sequence). The CDR3 length is 15 residues. V dropped 0 bases and J dropped 2 bases, with 9 bases sitting between them. CDR3 DNA: TGCGCCAGCAGTGAGTCGAATAACCCCACAGATACGCAGTATTTT. It codes for CASSESNNPTDTQYF.

A note on this clone: The same CDR3 can be traced to other DNA sequences in this sample. The rearrangement joins TRBV5-1 to TRBJ2-5; no definite D call. The germline V gene encodes CDR1 SGHRS and CDR2 YFSETQ. This CDR3 contains 12 residues. V dropped 4 bases and J dropped 2 bases, with 6 bases sitting between them. The CDR3 is CASSLIQETQYF. CDR3 nucleotides: TGCGCCAGCAGCCTGATACAAGAGACCCAGTACTTC.

The V gene is TRBV6-5, the J gene TRBJ2-3; 9 nucleotides match TRBD1. CDR1 is MNHEY and CDR2 is SVGAGI in the germline V gene. The CDR3 runs to 14 residues. Losses at the gene ends were 7 bases for V and 6 bases for J; bases not matched to a gene: 8. The CDR3, as DNA: TGTGCCAGCACCTACACAGGGGGCGGCGATACGCAGTATTTT. Its translation is CASTYTGGGDTQYF.

Only a few counts were recorded for this clone. The V call is TRBV5-1, the J call TRBJ1-1, with TRBD1 matching over 7 bases. The CDR3 extends over 15 amino acids. The V and J ends lost 1 base and 1 base, in that order; junction bases with no gene match: 4. The V gene's germline CDR1 is SGHRS and CDR2 YFSETQ. CDR3 amino acids: CASSLYDRENTEAFF. In DNA form, the CDR3 reads TGCGCCAGCAGCTTGTATGACAGGGAGAACACTGAAGCTTTCTTT.

The chain links TRBV7-8 to TRBJ1-2; TRBD1 agrees at 7 bases. The CDR3 extends over 12 amino acids. Trimming cost V 4 bases and J 7 bases; bases outside gene matches: 3. From germline, CDR1 is SGHVS and CDR2 FQNEAQ. The CDR3 nucleotides are TGTGCCAGCAGCTCACAGGGGAGTGGCTACACCTTC. It yields the protein CASSSQGSGYTF. Based on the CDR3 plus reference TRBV7-8 and TRBJ1-2, the full variable domain is GAGVSQSPRYKVAKRGQDVALRCDPISGHVSLFWYQQALGQGPEFLTYFQNEAQLDKSGLPSDRFFAERPEGSVSTLKIQRTQQEDSAVYLCASSSQGSGYTFGSGTRLTVV.

The rearrangement joins TRBV27 to TRBJ2-1, with D unresolved. The ends were cut back, 2 bases at V and 0 bases at J, with 8 bases in the middle. Germline V gene data show CDR1 as MNHEY and CDR2 as SMNVEV (reference sequence). CDR3 length: 15 amino acids. CDR3 protein: CASSLKFSSYNEQFF. DNA of the CDR3: TGTGCCAGCAGTTTAAAGTTCAGCTCCTACAATGAGCAGTTCTTC.

This chain connects TRBV5-1 to TRBJ2-3; a weak D match, TRBD1 (6 bases). The V gene lost 4 bases and the J gene lost 6 bases, with 21 bases spanning the gap. The CDR3 has 16 residues. CDR1 SGHRS and CDR2 YFSETQ come from the germline V gene. This CDR3 reads CASSAMEGGRSDTQYF. CDR3 bases: TGCGCCAGCAGCGCCATGGAAGGGGGTAGAAGTGATACGCAGTATTTT.

The V gene is TRBV10-3, the J gene TRBJ2-7; tentatively, D is TRBD1 or TRBD2 (5 bases each). The germline V gene encodes CDR1 ENHRY and CDR2 SYGVKD. The length of the CDR3 is 12 residues. V lost 11 bases, J lost 2 bases, and 13 bases lay in between. CDR3 in DNA: TGTGCCGGGGGAGACAGCACCTACGAGCAGTACTTC. Translated: CAGGDSTYEQYF.

The chain links TRBV27 to TRBJ1-5; possibly TRBD1 for D (6 bases). This CDR3 has 15 residues. Germline V gives CDR1 MNHEY, CDR2 SMNVEV (reference sequence). V lost 6 bases, J lost 3 bases, and 15 bases lay in between. CDR3: CASRTGSANNQPQHF. In nucleotides, the CDR3 is TGTGCCAGCAGAACAGGGTCCGCCAACAATCAGCCCCAGCATTTT.

The V gene is TRBV5-1, the J gene TRBJ1-3; 8 nucleotides match TRBD1. Trimming took 4 bases from V and 4 from J; bases not matched to a gene: 4. CDR3 length: 14 amino acids. Germline CDR1 reads SGHRS; CDR2 reads YFSETQ. The CDR3 is CASSPGGPGNTIYF. The CDR3 DNA follows: TGCGCCAGCAGCCCAGGGGGCCCGGGAAACACCATATATTTT.

The chain employs TRBV11-3 and TRBJ2-7; D gene unclear. V was pared by 4 bases and J by 7 bases, with 11 bases between. The CDR3 contains 12 residues. The germline gives CDR1 SGHNT, CDR2 YENEEA. CDR3 DNA sequence: TGTGCCAGCAGCTCCACCGACGTGGAGCAGTACTTC. It encodes CASSSTDVEQYF.

The chain joins TRBV30 to TRBJ1-6, with 8 bases identical to TRBD1. From germline, CDR1 is GTSNPN and CDR2 SVGIG (reference sequence). The CDR3 runs to 14 residues. The J segment lost 8 bases and the V segment lost 3 bases, leaving 6 bases of the junction unmatched. The CDR3 loop is CAWRRDRLDSPLHF. CDR3 coding DNA: TGTGCCTGGAGAAGGGACAGGTTAGATTCACCCCTCCACTTT.

V gene TRBV4-2 combines with J gene TRBJ1-3; D is uncertain. CDR3 length: 15 amino acids. V was clipped by 2 bases and J by 9 bases, with 17 bases between them. Germline loops: CDR1 LGHNA, CDR2 YNFKEQ. The CDR3 loop is CASSQRDSGGRTIYF. The CDR3 DNA follows: TGTGCCAGCAGCCAAAGGGATTCGGGCGGGCGCACCATATATTTT.

This clone was observed a few times. One end of the junction varies from germline; a read error may be responsible. At the DNA level, this CDR3 is encoded by other sequences in the same sample as well. The V gene is TRBV30, the J gene TRBJ1-1; perhaps TRBD1 as D (6 bases). The CDR3 loop spans 14 amino acids. Germline CDR1 is GTSNPN and CDR2 is SVGIG (reference sequence). CDR3 in amino acids: CAWIPGHRNTEAFF. The CDR3 DNA is TGTGCCTGGATCCCGGGACACAGGAACACCGAAGCTTTCTTT. Full variable domain (outside the CDR3, taken from reference TRBV30 and TRBJ1-1): SQTIHQWPATLVQPVGSPLSLECTVEGTSNPNLYWYRQAAGRGLQLLFYSVGIGQISSEVPQNLSASRPQDRQFILSSKKLLLSDSGFYLCAWIPGHRNTEAFFGQGTRLTVV.

V and J are TRBV5-6 and TRBJ2-7; D might be TRBD2 (5 bases). The V end was cut by 7 bases, the J end by 4 bases, with 12 bases between. This CDR3 contains 12 residues. Germline-derived CDR1 and CDR2 are SGHDT and YYEEEE. In DNA form, the CDR3 reads TGTGCCAGCTTTTTGCGCGGGTACGAGCAGTACTTC. Protein: CASFLRGYEQYF.

For this clone: Within the sample, other DNA sequences also encode this same CDR3. The rearrangement uses TRBV9 and TRBJ2-6; D is uncertain. V dropped 1 base and J dropped 1 base, with 6 bases sitting between them. The CDR3 has 15 amino acids. Germline V lookup: CDR1 SGDLS, CDR2 YYNGEE. CDR3 residues: CASSVWGSGANVLTF. The CDR3 bases are TGTGCCAGCAGCGTATGGGGTTCTGGGGCCAACGTCCTGACTTTC. Supplemented by reference TRBV9 and TRBJ2-6, the full variable domain reads DSGVTQTPKHLITATGQRVTLRCSPRSGDLSVYWYQQSLDQGLQFLIQYYNGEERAKGNILERFSAQQFPDLHSELNLSSLELGDSALYFCASSVWGSGANVLTFGAGSRLTVL.

This clone was counted between two and nine times. The chain is built from TRBV15 and TRBJ2-5; 12 bases are a match to TRBD1. CDR3 size: 15 residues. CDR1 is LNHNV and CDR2 is YYDKDF in the germline V gene (reference sequence). With 5 bases clipped from V and 5 bases from J, the junction kept 6 bases outside the gene matches. This CDR3 reads CATSFGTGGLETQYF. CDR3 nucleotide sequence: TGTGCCACCAGCTTTGGGACAGGGGGCTTGGAGACCCAGTACTTC.

The V call is TRBV14, the J call TRBJ2-7, with unresolved D. The CDR3 is 11 residues long. Trimming removed 3 bases from V and 3 bases from J, with 3 bases in between. The germline gives CDR1 SGHDN, CDR2 FVKESK. The CDR3 reads CASSQYYEQYF. The CDR3 region has the DNA TGTGCCAGCAGCCAGTACTACGAGCAGTACTTC.

This chain links TRBV5-5 with TRBJ1-4; no definite D call. This CDR3 has 15 amino acids. V lost 0 bases to trimming and J lost 3 bases, with 9 bases between them. Germline loops: CDR1 SGHKS, CDR2 YYEKEE (reference sequence). The CDR3 loop reads CASSLGPTSNEKLFF. The CDR3, as DNA: TGTGCCAGCAGCTTGGGGCCGACATCTAATGAAAAACTGTTTTTT.

The CDR3 region has the DNA TGTGCCAGCAGCTCCGGGATCTCCTACGAGCAGTACTTC. This codes for CASSSGISYEQYF. J is TRBJ2-7 and V is TRBV6-6, with D possibly being TRBD2 (5 bases). The CDR3 contains 13 residues. Germline lookup yields CDR1 MNHNY and CDR2 SVGAGI (reference sequence). Deletions cut 6 bases from V and 0 bases from J, with 9 bases between.